This entry describes one T cell receptor (beta chain). This CDR3 contains 16 residues. The trim removed 5 bases at V and 3 bases at J, leaving 6 bases unmatched. Germline loops: CDR1 SGHTA, CDR2 FQGNSA. The sample comes from a study of blood T cell repertoires in COVID-19. Study-level information: Donors in the United States, Italy and Spain gave samples during acute or convalescent COVID-19. PBMCs, B-cell-depleted T cells, or T cells were the source of the cDNA or gDNA that made up the material.

Original methodology: It was from reference gene primer amplification that nucleated cell counts were estimated. Only in-frame clones appear in the TCRdb table, and some are missing; sequencing was by immunoSEQ multiplex PCR. The DNA was the basis for D and trimming; V, J and clone size are from that table. Here the sample spans about 190,000 clones, 82% being singletons. This receptor was obtained from a woman in her 30s with acute or convalescent COVID-19. Sample: peripheral blood. The rearrangement joins TRBV7-2 to TRBJ1-4; TRBD1 matches 10 bases. CDR3 in amino acids: CASSQDRGWSNEKLFF. CDR3 DNA: TGTGCCAGCAGCCAGGACAGGGGGTGGTCTAATGAAAAACTGTTTTTT.